Listed below are T cell receptor beta chains from one sample, sequenced in a study of CD8+ T cells in alopecia areata. Generated by immunoSEQ multiplex PCR, the TCRdb table keeps only in-frame clones and is missing some. Seen here are around 200,000 clones, 58% observed once, and the top ten hold approximately 12%. This specimen was CD8+ T cells sorted from blood, taken at week 24, from a patient treated with tofacitinib. The receptors here all came from a human donor with alopecia areata. The CDR3 runs from the conserved cysteine through the conserved F or W. D genes are given only for firm matches. Size values are once, few and many counts, or a class for expanded clones, and some rows have none.

>-|TRBJ2-7|TRBV4-1|-
CASSQTDRYEQYF
TGCGCCAGCAGCCAAACTGACCGGTACGAGCAGTACTTC
>-|TRBJ2-4|TRBV9|TRBD1
CASSVGTGRNIQYF
TGTGCCAGCAGCGTGGGGACAGGGAGAAACATTCAGTACTTC
>-|TRBJ2-1|TRBV30|-
CAWSVLVRNEQFF
TGTGCCTGGAGTGTACTCGTCAGGAATGAGCAGTTCTTC
>-|TRBJ2-7|TRBV29-1|TRBD2
CSVEDQGREGALLYEQYF
TGCAGCGTTGAAGATCAAGGGCGGGAGGGGGCTCTACTCTACGAGCAGTACTTC
>-|TRBJ2-3|TRBV9|-
CASSPGPRADTQYF
TGTGCCAGCAGCCCTGGGCCAAGGGCAGATACGCAGTATTTT
>medium-sized|TRBJ2-1|TRBV5-4|-
CASSFRAYNEQFF
TGTGCCAGCAGCTTTCGAGCCTACAATGAGCAGTTCTTC
>-|TRBJ1-2|TRBV23-1|-
CASSQTPRGSAYGYTF
TGCGCCAGCAGTCAAACGCCCAGGGGCAGTGCTTATGGCTACACCTTC
>-|TRBJ2-5|TRBV7-6|-
CASSLGLGQETQYF
TGTGCCAGCAGCTTAGGACTTGGGCAGGAGACCCAGTACTTC
>-|TRBJ2-7|TRBV5-1|TRBD1
CASSRTGRSYEQYF
TGCGCCAGCAGCCGGACAGGTCGCTCCTACGAGCAGTACTTC
>-|TRBJ1-2|TRBV5-1|TRBD1
CASSVRTGGQGYTF
TGCGCCAGCAGCGTAAGGACAGGGGGGCAAGGCTACACCTTC
>-|TRBJ1-2|TRBV2|-
CASSPGGTPPVPYGYTF
TGTGCCAGCAGTCCGGGGGGGACTCCTCCCGTCCCTTATGGCTACACCTTC
>-|TRBJ1-5|TRBV19|-
CASSGGTDIQPQHF
TGTGCCAGTAGTGGGGGGACGGACATCCAGCCCCAGCATTTT
>-|TRBJ1-1|TRBV2|TRBD1
CASNSLAGTGVLNTEAFF
TGTGCCAGCAATAGCCTCGCCGGGACAGGGGTTCTGAACACTGAAGCTTTCTTT
>-|TRBJ2-7|TRBV30|-
CAWSPGRSYEQYF
TGTGCCTGGAGCCCCGGGCGTTCCTACGAGCAGTACTTC
>-|TRBJ2-7|TRBV4-1|-
CASSQDEAGIYEQYF
TGCGCCAGCAGCCAAGATGAGGCAGGGATCTACGAGCAGTACTTC
>many|TRBJ2-7|TRBV6-5|-
CASSYSMEGSYEQYF
TGTGCCAGCAGTTACTCGATGGAGGGCTCCTACGAGCAGTACTTC
>once|TRBJ2-5|TRBV28|-
CASSLSEISETQYF
TGTGCCAGCAGTTTATCGGAGATTTCGGAGACCCAGTACTTC
>-|TRBJ2-1|TRBV27|-
CASSPIPWGYNEQFF
TGTGCCAGCAGTCCAATCCCCTGGGGCTACAATGAGCAGTTCTTC
>few|TRBJ1-2|TRBV5-5|-
CASSPDLNYGYTF
TGTGCCAGCAGCCCGGACCTAAACTATGGCTACACCTTC
>-|TRBJ2-7|TRBV27|TRBD1
CASSLSFGQGAYEQYF
TGTGCCAGCAGTTTAAGCTTCGGACAGGGTGCCTACGAGCAGTACTTC
>few|TRBJ2-5|TRBV7-9|-
CASSVSETQYF
TGTGCCAGCAGCGTATCGGAGACCCAGTACTTC
>few|TRBJ2-7|TRBV2|-
CASSEFPRQGTTYEQYF
TGTGCCAGCAGTGAATTTCCCCGGCAGGGCACTACCTACGAGCAGTACTTC
>-|TRBJ1-1|TRBV19|TRBD1
CASSIIGQGALMNTEAFF
TGTGCCAGTAGTATTATCGGACAGGGGGCGCTGATGAACACTGAAGCTTTCTTT
>once|TRBJ1-5|TRBV2|-
CASSVGPSSNQPQHF
TGTGCCAGCAGTGTAGGACCCTCAAGCAATCAGCCCCAGCATTTT
>-|TRBJ2-2|TRBV11-2|-
CASSTQTDTTNTGELFF
TGTGCCAGCAGCACCCAAACGGACACCACGAACACCGGGGAGCTGTTTTTT
>-|TRBJ2-3|TRBV6-1|-
CASSEEVSTDTQYF
TGTGCCAGCAGTGAAGAAGTCAGCACAGATACGCAGTATTTT
>-|TRBJ1-2|TRBV7-6|TRBD1
CASSPRQGGYGYTF
TGTGCCAGCAGCCCCAGACAGGGCGGGTATGGCTACACCTTC
>-|TRBJ1-1|TRBV27|TRBD1
CASSFTAGGANTEAFF
TGTGCCAGCAGTTTCACAGCAGGGGGCGCGAACACTGAAGCTTTCTTT
>-|TRBJ1-6|TRBV4-2|-
CASSQRGNSPLHF
TGTGCCAGCAGCCAACGGGGAAATTCACCCCTCCACTTT
>once|TRBJ2-1|TRBV5-1|-
CASSSPNTGQPNEQFF
TGCGCCAGCAGCTCACCGAATACGGGACAACCCAATGAGCAGTTCTTC
>-|TRBJ2-3|TRBV5-8|-
CASSLGRGSTDTQYF
TGTGCCAGCAGCTTGGGTCGGGGAAGCACAGATACGCAGTATTTT
>-|TRBJ2-1|TRBV13|-
CASSLGGNTRQFF
TGTGCCAGCAGCTTAGGGGGGAACACACGGCAGTTCTTC
>few|TRBJ2-3|TRBV14|-
CASSQDYASKYTQYF
TGTGCCAGCAGCCAAGATTACGCTAGCAAGTATACGCAGTATTTT
>once|TRBJ1-4|TRBV27|-
CASSLSRANEKLFF
TGTGCCAGCAGTTTATCCCGGGCTAATGAAAAACTGTTTTTT
>-|TRBJ1-1|TRBV30|-
CAWSTLFDGTTEAFF
TGTGCCTGGAGTACCCTCTTTGACGGGACCACTGAAGCTTTCTTT
>few|TRBJ1-1|TRBV5-6|-
CASSFGKTNTEAFF
TGTGCCAGCAGCTTCGGGAAAACAAACACTGAAGCTTTCTTT
>-|TRBJ2-1|TRBV7-8|TRBD2
CASSPRTSGRNEQFF
TGTGCCAGCAGCCCTAGGACTAGCGGGCGGAATGAGCAGTTCTTC
>-|TRBJ1-1|TRBV29-1|TRBD1
CSGTGTSQGLFTEAFF
TGCAGCGGGACAGGGACCTCACAGGGGTTGTTCACTGAAGCTTTCTTT
>-|TRBJ2-3|TRBV7-8|-
CASSPPPDTQYF
TGTGCCAGCAGCCCGCCCCCAGATACGCAGTATTTT
>-|TRBJ1-2|TRBV7-9|TRBD1
CASSSLRTGAYGYTF
TGTGCCAGCAGCAGCCTGAGGACAGGGGCGTATGGCTACACCTTC
>-|TRBJ2-7|TRBV5-6|TRBD1
CASSLTGALAYEQYF
TGTGCCAGCAGCTTAACAGGGGCCTTAGCCTACGAGCAGTACTTC
>-|TRBJ1-2|TRBV7-2|TRBD1
CASSLTGSYGYTF
TGTGCCAGCAGTTTGACAGGGTCTTATGGCTACACCTTC
>-|TRBJ1-4|TRBV7-9|-
CASSLGQRNEKLFF
TGTGCCAGCAGCTTAGGACAGAGAAATGAAAAACTGTTTTTT
>few|TRBJ1-2|TRBV5-6|-
CASNPNVFKRSYGYTF
TGTGCCAGCAACCCGAATGTGTTCAAGAGGAGCTATGGCTACACCTTC
>-|TRBJ2-5|TRBV4-2|-
CASSQDRFPLTFQETQYF
TGTGCCAGCAGCCAAGATCGCTTTCCACTGACATTTCAAGAGACCCAGTACTTC
>-|TRBJ1-2|TRBV30|TRBD1
CAWETGGNGYTF
TGTGCCTGGGAAACAGGGGGAAATGGCTACACCTTC
>-|TRBJ1-1|TRBV27|-
CASSLSGSNTEAFF
TGTGCCAGCAGTTTATCGGGCTCAAACACTGAAGCTTTCTTT
>few|TRBJ2-1|TRBV30|-
CAWTRGGADYNEQFF
TGTGCCTGGACTAGGGGCGGGGCCGACTACAATGAGCAGTTCTTC
>-|TRBJ1-2|TRBV9|TRBD1
CASYSDRGPDYGYTF
TGTGCCAGCTATTCTGACAGGGGGCCGGACTATGGCTACACCTTC
>-|TRBJ2-2|TRBV5-1|-
CASSRTETAYGELFF
TGCGCCAGCAGCCGAACCGAGACAGCATACGGGGAGCTGTTTTTT